This record covers a single T cell receptor (beta chain). The CDR3 is made up of 16 amino acids. After removal of 6 bases from V and 3 bases from J, the junction contained 9 bases not matched to a gene. Per the germline V gene, CDR1 is ENHRY and CDR2 is SYGVKD. The source of the sample is a study of OX40 agonist ivuxolimab in advanced cancers. TCRdb's table, derived via immunoSEQ multiplex PCR, lists solely in-frame clones and lacks some. The repertoire holds about 64,000 clones, about nine tenths seen once, with 2.5% to 3% in the top ten. This sequence originates from an adult with an advanced solid tumor such as melanoma, head and neck, liver or kidney cancer. The sample in question was CD4+ or CD8+ T cells sorted from blood, obtained in a trial of the OX40 agonist ivuxolimab. The J gene is TRBJ1-1, the V gene TRBV10-3; 11 bases are shared with TRBD1. CDR3 loop: CAISKVVGQGDTEAFF. In nucleotides, the CDR3 is TGTGCCATCAGCAAGGTAGTGGGACAGGGGGACACTGAAGCTTTCTTT.